The source of this T cell receptor (beta chain) is a study of cytomegalovirus exposure and HLA in healthy donors. Study-level points and caveats: TCR beta chain V- and J-gene trimming was linked, in a later analysis, to a missense variant in DCLRE1C. Earlier findings revealed that most TCR beta V segments proved productive either about 87% or about 30% of the time. Researchers catalogued approximately 160 TCR beta chains as cytomegalovirus-associated. Association with HLA alleles at 0.05 false discovery rate was found for approximately 18,000 TCR beta sequences in a later analysis.

Worth noting for this clone: What it recognizes is unknown.

The PCR ran on 60 Vbeta and 13 Jbeta primers. Generated by immunoSEQ multiplex PCR, the TCRdb table keeps only in-frame clones and is missing some. The table records roughly 190,000 clones, about 70% of them present only once. The J segment lost 6 bases and the V segment lost 7 bases, leaving 6 bases of the junction unmatched. The germline gives CDR1 SGHNT, CDR2 YYREEE (reference sequence). This CDR3 comprises 14 residues. Sequencing was performed on PBMCs. The chain uses TRBV5-4 and TRBJ1-6; 8 nucleotides agree with TRBD1. The clonotype was recovered from a woman under 40 in good health and CMV-seronegative. CDR3 amino acids: CASGGDRTNSPLHF. The DNA of the CDR3 is TGTGCCAGCGGAGGGGACAGGACTAATTCACCCCTCCACTTT.